This T cell receptor (beta chain) was obtained from a study of cytotoxic CD8 clonotypes in ibrutinib-treated CLL. As regards this clone: The antigen is unknown.

The repertoire was sequenced with immunoSEQ multiplex PCR; TCRdb's copy has only in-frame clones and lacks some. Of 160,000 or so clones in the sample, more than 75% are singletons; the top ten hold under 2.5%. CDR3 size: 14 residues. The V gene lost 4 bases and the J gene lost 0 bases, with 7 bases spanning the gap. Looked up from germline, CDR1 is MNHEY and CDR2 is SVGAGI. Points from the study as a whole: Age-matched healthy donor levels were exceeded by baseline clonality, which tracked circulating CD8+ T-cell counts.

The TCR was taken from a human donor with chronic lymphocytic leukemia. Specimen: PBMCs, collected after 12 months of ibrutinib treatment. The rearrangement links TRBV6-5 to TRBJ1-3; TRBD1 is a possible D gene (5 bases). CDR3 region: CASSFDSSGNTIYF. The CDR3, as DNA: TGTGCCAGCAGTTTCGACAGCTCTGGAAACACCATATATTTT.